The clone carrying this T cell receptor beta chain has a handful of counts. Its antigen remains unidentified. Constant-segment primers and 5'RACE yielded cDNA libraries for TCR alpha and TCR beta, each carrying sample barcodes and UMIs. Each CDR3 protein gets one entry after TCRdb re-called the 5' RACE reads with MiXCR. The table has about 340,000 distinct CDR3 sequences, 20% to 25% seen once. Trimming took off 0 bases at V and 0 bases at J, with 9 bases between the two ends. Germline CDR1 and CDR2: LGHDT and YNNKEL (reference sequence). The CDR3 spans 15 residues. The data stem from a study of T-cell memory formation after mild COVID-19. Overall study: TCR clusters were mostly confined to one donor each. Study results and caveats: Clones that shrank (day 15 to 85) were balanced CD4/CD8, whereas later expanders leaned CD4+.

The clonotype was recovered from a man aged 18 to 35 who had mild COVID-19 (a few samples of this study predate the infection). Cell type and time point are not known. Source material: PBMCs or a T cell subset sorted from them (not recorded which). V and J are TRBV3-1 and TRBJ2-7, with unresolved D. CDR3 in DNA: TGTGCCAGCAGCCAAGAGCCCAGGAGCTCCTACGAGCAGTACTTC. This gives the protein CASSQEPRSSYEQYF.